A selection of T cell receptor beta chains follows, all from one sample in a study of identical twins. Using its own MiXCR run on the 5' RACE reads, TCRdb lists one record per CDR3 protein. The top ten hold about 2.9% of the sample, which has approximately 500,000 distinct CDR3 sequences, approximately 24% seen once. The sample was also reused in another study, on T cells expressing NK-cell markers.

Sample: CD4+ T cells sorted from blood. These receptors were taken from a woman younger than 30 in good health. Both conserved end residues are part of each CDR3. The D gene is left open where the match is weak. Part of the rows lack a size; the others show once, few, many or a class for expanded clones.

j_call v_call d_call clone_size cdr3_nt cdr3_aa
TRBJ2-1 TRBV5-4 TRBD2 - TGTGCCAGCAGCTATAGCGGGGGGGCCCACAATGAGCAGTTCTTC CASSYSGGAHNEQFF
TRBJ1-3 TRBV5-1 - many TGCGCCAGCAGCTTGGATGGTGACCCCTCTGGAAACACCATATATTTT CASSLDGDPSGNTIYF
TRBJ1-5 TRBV5-1 - - TGCGCCAGCAGCCCCCTTGGGGAGCAGCCCCAGCATTTT CASSPLGEQPQHF
TRBJ2-5 TRBV4-1 - - TGCGCCAGCAGCTTTTATAACTCTCGGGAGACCCAGTACTTC CASSFYNSRETQYF
TRBJ2-3 TRBV7-2 - - TGTGCCAGCAGCTCGCGGTGGATTACTAGCACAGATACGCAGTATTTT CASSSRWITSTDTQYF
TRBJ2-3 TRBV7-3 TRBD2 - TGTGCCAGCAGCTTGGGTGCGGGGGGCTCCGCGCAGTATTTT CASSLGAGGSAQYF
TRBJ2-4 TRBV6-1 - - TGTGCCAGCATCCCGGGCCTAGCCAAAAACATTCAGTACTTC CASIPGLAKNIQYF
TRBJ2-7 TRBV4-2 - few TGTGCCAGCAGCCAAGATTCGGCAGGGTCCCACCCCCTCGAGCAGTACTTC CASSQDSAGSHPLEQYF
TRBJ2-1 TRBV27 - many TGTGCCAGCAGTTTATCCCCAACTGTGAGCGCCCCAGGGTTCTTC CASSLSPTVSAPGFF
TRBJ2-3 TRBV6-5 - few TGTGCCAGCAGTTACTCCAGGAGCACAGATACGCAGTATTTT CASSYSRSTDTQYF
TRBJ2-1 TRBV12-3/TRBV12-4 - - TGTGCCAGCAGTCTTCCCCCGGGCGGCCGGCAGTTCTTC CASSLPPGGRQFF
TRBJ2-3 TRBV27 TRBD2 - TGTGCCACCAGAGGCTGGAAGGGGACTAGCGGACATTCAGATACGCAGTATTTT CATRGWKGTSGHSDTQYF
TRBJ2-2 TRBV20-1 - - TGCAGTGCTAACCGGGGTACCGGGGAGCTGTTTTTT CSANRGTGELFF
TRBJ2-1 TRBV20-1 TRBD2 - TGCAGTGCTAGAGGCGGGACTAGCGGGACTTACAATGAGCAGTTCTTC CSARGGTSGTYNEQFF
TRBJ2-7 TRBV6-5 - - TGTGCCAGCACCAACTCCTACGAGCAGTACTTC CASTNSYEQYF
TRBJ2-7 TRBV12-3/TRBV12-4 - few TGTGCCAGCAGGCCCCGGGGGACCCCATCCTACGAGCAGTACTTC CASRPRGTPSYEQYF
TRBJ2-1 TRBV11-2 - few TGTGCCAGCAGCTCGACCGCTGGACAGAACAATGAGCAGTTCTTC CASSSTAGQNNEQFF
TRBJ2-6 TRBV2 TRBD1 few TGTGCCAGCACACGGGACAGAATCTCTGGGGCCAACGTCCTGACTTTC CASTRDRISGANVLTF
TRBJ1-4 TRBV2 - - TGTGCCAGCAGTCCTGACGAGGGGAAACTGTTTTTT CASSPDEGKLFF
TRBJ1-1 TRBV7-9 - - TGTGCCAGCAGCTTTAGTGGGGTTGGTGAAGCTTTCTTT CASSFSGVGEAFF
TRBJ1-1 TRBV2 - - TGTGCCAGTGTGGGAGGGAGGAACACTGAAGCTTTCTTT CASVGGRNTEAFF
TRBJ2-1 TRBV24-1 - - TGTGCCACCAGTGATTCGACGGCCTTCTCCTACAATGAGCAGTTCTTC CATSDSTAFSYNEQFF
TRBJ1-2 TRBV7-8 - few TGTGCCAGCAGCTTAACAGGGCTTCCTAACTATGGCTACACCTTC CASSLTGLPNYGYTF
TRBJ2-7 TRBV5-5 - - TGTGCCAGCAGCTTGGAGTCTACCCAATACGAGCAGTACTTC CASSLESTQYEQYF
TRBJ2-3 TRBV11-3 TRBD2 few TGTGCCAGCAGCCTAAGGGAGGGCCGTGGAGATACGCAGTATTTT CASSLREGRGDTQYF
TRBJ2-3 TRBV29-1 TRBD2 few TGCAGCGTGGGGCTAGCGGGAGGGCCTAGCACGCAGTATTTT CSVGLAGGPSTQYF
TRBJ2-2 TRBV12-3/TRBV12-4 - few TGTGCCAGCAGTTTGACAGCGAACACCGGGGAGCTGTTTTTT CASSLTANTGELFF
TRBJ2-3 TRBV7-9 TRBD2 - TGTGCCAGCACCCGACTAGCGGGGATTAGAGGGGATACGCAGTATTTT CASTRLAGIRGDTQYF
TRBJ2-5 TRBV5-6 - - TGTGCCAGCAGCTTGGACGGGTCGGCGGAGACCCAGTACTTC CASSLDGSAETQYF
TRBJ1-1 TRBV20-1 - many TGCAGTGCTATGTCAGGGTTCAGGGCTTTCTTT CSAMSGFRAFF
TRBJ2-5 TRBV15 - - TGTGCCACCAGCAGAGAGGCTATTCGGGAGACCCAGTACTTC CATSREAIRETQYF
TRBJ2-3 TRBV25-1 - few TGTGCCAGCATGGCAGTCGACACAGATACGCAGTATTTT CASMAVDTDTQYF
TRBJ2-1 TRBV11-1 TRBD2 - TGTGCCAGCAGCGCGGGACTAGCGGGGGGGTACAATGAGCAGTTCTTC CASSAGLAGGYNEQFF
TRBJ2-1 TRBV20-1 TRBD2 few TGCAGTGCTATAACTACTAGCGGGGGGGGGAATGAGCAGTTCTTC CSAITTSGGGNEQFF